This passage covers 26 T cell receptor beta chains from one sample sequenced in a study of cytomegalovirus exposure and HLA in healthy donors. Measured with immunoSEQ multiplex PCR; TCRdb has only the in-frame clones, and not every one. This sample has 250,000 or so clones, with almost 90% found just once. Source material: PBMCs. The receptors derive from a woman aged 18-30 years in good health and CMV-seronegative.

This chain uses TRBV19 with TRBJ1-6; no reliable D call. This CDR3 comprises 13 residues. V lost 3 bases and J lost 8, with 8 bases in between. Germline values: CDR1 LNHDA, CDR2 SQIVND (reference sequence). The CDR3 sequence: CASSIFTDSPLHF. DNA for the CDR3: TGTGCCAGTAGTATTTTTACGGATTCACCCCTCCACTTT.

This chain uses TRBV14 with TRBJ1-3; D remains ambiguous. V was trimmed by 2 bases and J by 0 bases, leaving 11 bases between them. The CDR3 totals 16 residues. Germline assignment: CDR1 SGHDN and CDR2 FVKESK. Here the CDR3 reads CASSQFDLVSGNTIYF. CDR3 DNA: TGTGCCAGCAGCCAATTCGACTTGGTCTCTGGAAACACCATATATTTT.

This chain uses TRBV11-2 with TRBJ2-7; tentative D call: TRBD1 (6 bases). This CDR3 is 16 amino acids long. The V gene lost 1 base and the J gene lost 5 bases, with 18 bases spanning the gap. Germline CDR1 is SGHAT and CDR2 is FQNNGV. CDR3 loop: CASSLVFGTSMDEQYF. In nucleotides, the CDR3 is TGTGCCAGCAGCTTAGTATTTGGGACAAGTATGGACGAGCAGTACTTC.

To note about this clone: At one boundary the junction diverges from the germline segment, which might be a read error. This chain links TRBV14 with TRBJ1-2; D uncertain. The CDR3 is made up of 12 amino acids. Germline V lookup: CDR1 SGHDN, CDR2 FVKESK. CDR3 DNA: TGTGCCAGCAGCCAAACGGGGTCAGAAACCCACTTC. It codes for CASSQTGSETHF.

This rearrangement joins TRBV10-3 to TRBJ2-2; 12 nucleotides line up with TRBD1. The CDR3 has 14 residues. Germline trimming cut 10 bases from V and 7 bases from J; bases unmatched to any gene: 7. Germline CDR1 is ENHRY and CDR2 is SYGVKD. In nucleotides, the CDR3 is TGTGCCACGCGGGACAGGGGGCTTGTCGGGGAGCTGTTTTTT. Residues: CATRDRGLVGELFF.

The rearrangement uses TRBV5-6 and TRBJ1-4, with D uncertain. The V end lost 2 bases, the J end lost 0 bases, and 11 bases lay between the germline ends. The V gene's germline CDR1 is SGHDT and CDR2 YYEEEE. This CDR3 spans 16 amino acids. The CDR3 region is CASSFFTGATNEKLFF. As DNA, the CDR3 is TGTGCCAGCAGCTTCTTTACCGGTGCAACTAATGAAAAACTGTTTTTT.

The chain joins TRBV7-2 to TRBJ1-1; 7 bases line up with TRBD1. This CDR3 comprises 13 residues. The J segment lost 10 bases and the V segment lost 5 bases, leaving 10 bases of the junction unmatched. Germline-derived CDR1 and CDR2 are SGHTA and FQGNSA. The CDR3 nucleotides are TGTGCCAGCAGCCCGGACAGGACCGCCCGAGCTTTCTTT. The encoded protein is CASSPDRTARAFF. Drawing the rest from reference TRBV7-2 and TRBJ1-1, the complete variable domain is GAGVSQSPSNKVTEKGKDVELRCDPISGHTALYWYRQSLGQGLEFLIYFQGNSAPDKSGLPSDRFSAERTGGSVSTLTIQRTQQEDSAVYLCASSPDRTARAFFGQGTRLTVV.

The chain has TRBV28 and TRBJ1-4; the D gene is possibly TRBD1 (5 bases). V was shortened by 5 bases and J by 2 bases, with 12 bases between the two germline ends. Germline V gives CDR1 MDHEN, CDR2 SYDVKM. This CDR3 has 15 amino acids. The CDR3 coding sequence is TGTGCCAGCAGTCCCTACAGGTGGACTAATGAAAAACTGTTTTTT. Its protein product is CASSPYRWTNEKLFF.

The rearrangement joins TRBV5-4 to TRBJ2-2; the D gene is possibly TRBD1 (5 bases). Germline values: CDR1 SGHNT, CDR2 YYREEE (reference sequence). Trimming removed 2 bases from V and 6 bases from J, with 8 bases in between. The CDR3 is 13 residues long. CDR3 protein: CASSFKGAGELFF. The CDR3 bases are TGTGCCAGCAGCTTCAAAGGGGCCGGGGAGCTGTTTTTT.

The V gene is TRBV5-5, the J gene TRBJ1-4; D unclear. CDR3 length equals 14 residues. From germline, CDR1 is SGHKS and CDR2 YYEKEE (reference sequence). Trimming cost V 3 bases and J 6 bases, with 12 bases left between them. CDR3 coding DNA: TGTGCCAGCAGCTGGATGGCAGCGGATGAAAAACTGTTTTTT. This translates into CASSWMAADEKLFF. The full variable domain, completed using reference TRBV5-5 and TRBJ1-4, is DAGVTQSPTHLIKTRGQQVTLRCSPISGHKSVSWYQQVLGQGPQFIFQYYEKEERGRGNFPDRFSARQFPNYSSELNVNALLLGDSALYLCASSWMAADEKLFFGSGTQLSVL.

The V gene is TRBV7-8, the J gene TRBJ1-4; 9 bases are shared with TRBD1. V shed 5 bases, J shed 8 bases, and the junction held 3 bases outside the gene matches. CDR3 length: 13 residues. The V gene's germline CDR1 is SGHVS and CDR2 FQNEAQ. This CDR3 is CASSRDRDEKLFF. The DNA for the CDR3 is TGTGCCAGCAGCAGGGACAGGGACGAAAAACTGTTTTTT.

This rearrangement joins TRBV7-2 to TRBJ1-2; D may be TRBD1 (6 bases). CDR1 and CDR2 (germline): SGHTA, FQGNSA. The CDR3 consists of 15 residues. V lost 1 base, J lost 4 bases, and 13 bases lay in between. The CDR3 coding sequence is TGTGCCAGCAGCTTAGAGGCAGGGGATCCCTATGGCTACACCTTC. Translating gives CASSLEAGDPYGYTF.

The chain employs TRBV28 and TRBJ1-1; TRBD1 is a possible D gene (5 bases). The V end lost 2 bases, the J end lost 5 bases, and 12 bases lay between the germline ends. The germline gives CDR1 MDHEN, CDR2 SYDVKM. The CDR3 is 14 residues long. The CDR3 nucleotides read TGTGCCAGCAGTTTAACGCCGGGGGGGACTGAAGCTTTCTTT. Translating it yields CASSLTPGGTEAFF.

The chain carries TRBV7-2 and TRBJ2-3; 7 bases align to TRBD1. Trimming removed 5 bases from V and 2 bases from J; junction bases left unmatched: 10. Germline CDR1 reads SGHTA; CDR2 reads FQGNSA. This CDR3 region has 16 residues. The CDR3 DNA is TGTGCCAGCAGCCCCACCCCGGGACAGATCACAGATACGCAGTATTTT. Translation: CASSPTPGQITDTQYF.

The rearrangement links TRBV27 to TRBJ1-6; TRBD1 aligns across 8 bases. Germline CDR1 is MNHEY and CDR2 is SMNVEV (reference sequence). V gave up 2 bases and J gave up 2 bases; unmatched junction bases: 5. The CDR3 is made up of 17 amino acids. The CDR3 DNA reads TGTGCCAGCAGTTTACCAGGGGGCAACGCCTATAATTCACCCCTCCACTTT. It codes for CASSLPGGNAYNSPLHF.

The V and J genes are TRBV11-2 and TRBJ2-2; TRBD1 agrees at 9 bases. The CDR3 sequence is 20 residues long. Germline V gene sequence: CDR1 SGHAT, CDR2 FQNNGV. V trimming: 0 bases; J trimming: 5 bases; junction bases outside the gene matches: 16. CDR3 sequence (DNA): TGTGCCAGCAGCTTAGATCGTGGGCGACAGGGGGAGAGCAGAACCGGGGAGCTGTTTTTT. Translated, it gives CASSLDRGRQGESRTGELFF. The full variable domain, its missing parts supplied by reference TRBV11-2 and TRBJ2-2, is EAGVAQSPRYKIIEKRQSVAFWCNPISGHATLYWYQQILGQGPKLLIQFQNNGVVDDSQLPKDRFSAERLKGVDSTLKIQPAKLEDSAVYLCASSLDRGRQGESRTGELFFGEGSRLTVL.

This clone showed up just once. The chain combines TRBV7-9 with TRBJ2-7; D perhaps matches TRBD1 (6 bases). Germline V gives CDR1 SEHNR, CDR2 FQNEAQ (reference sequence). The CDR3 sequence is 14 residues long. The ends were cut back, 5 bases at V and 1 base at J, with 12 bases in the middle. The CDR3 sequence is CASSATGFSYEQYF. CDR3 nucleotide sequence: TGTGCCAGCAGCGCGACAGGTTTTTCCTACGAGCAGTACTTC.

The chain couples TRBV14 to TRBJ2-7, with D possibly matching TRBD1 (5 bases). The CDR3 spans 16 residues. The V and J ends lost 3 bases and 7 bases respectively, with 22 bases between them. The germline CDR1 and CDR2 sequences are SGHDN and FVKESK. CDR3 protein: CASSHFDKRQSREQYF. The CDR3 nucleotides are TGTGCCAGCAGCCATTTCGATAAACGACAGTCACGGGAGCAGTACTTC.

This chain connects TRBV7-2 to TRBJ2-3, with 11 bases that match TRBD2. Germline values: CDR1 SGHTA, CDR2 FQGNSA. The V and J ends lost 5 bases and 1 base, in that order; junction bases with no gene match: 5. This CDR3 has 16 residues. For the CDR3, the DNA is TGTGCCAGCAGCAAGAGACTAGCGGGGCGCACAGATACGCAGTATTTT. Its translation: CASSKRLAGRTDTQYF. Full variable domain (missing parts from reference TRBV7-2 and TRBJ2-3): GAGVSQSPSNKVTEKGKDVELRCDPISGHTALYWYRQSLGQGLEFLIYFQGNSAPDKSGLPSDRFSAERTGGSVSTLTIQRTQQEDSAVYLCASSKRLAGRTDTQYFGPGTRLTVL.

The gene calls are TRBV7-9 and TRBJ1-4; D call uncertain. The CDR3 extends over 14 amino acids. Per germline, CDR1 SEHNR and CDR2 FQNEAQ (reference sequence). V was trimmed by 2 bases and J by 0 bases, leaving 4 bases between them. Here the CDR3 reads CASSLLATNEKLFF. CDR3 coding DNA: TGTGCCAGCAGCTTACTAGCAACTAATGAAAAACTGTTTTTT. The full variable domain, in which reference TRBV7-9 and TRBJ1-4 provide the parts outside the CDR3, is DTGVSQNPRHKITKRGQNVTFRCDPISEHNRLYWYRQTLGQGPEFLTYFQNEAQLEKSRLLSDRFSAERPKGSFSTLEIQRTEQGDSAMYLCASSLLATNEKLFFGSGTQLSVL.

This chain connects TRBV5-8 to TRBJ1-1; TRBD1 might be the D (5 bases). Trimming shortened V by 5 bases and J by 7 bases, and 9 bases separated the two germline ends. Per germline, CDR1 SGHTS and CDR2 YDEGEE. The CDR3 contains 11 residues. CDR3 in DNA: TGTGCCAGCAGAAAAGGGGTTGAAGCTTTCTTT. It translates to CASRKGVEAFF.

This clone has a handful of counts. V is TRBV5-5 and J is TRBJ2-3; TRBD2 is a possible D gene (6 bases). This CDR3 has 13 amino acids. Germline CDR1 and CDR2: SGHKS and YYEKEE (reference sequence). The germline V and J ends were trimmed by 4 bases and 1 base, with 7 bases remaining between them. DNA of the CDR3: TGTGCCAGCAGCGGAGGGGGCACAGATACGCAGTATTTT. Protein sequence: CASSGGGTDTQYF.

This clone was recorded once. In nucleotides, the CDR3 is TGTGCCAGTATGAGTCAGGGATATAGCAATCAGCCCCAGCATTTT. Translating it yields CASMSQGYSNQPQHF. V and J are TRBV6-1 and TRBJ1-5; TRBD1 is a possible D gene (5 bases). Trimming stripped 9 bases from V and 0 bases from J, with 15 bases between. The CDR3 consists of 15 residues. Germline V gene lookup returns CDR1 MNHNS and CDR2 SASEGT.

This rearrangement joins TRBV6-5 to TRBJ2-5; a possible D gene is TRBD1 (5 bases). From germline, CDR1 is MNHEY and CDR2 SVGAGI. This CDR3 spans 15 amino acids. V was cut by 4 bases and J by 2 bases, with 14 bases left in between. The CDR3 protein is CASSSSGPSQETQYF. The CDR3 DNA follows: TGTGCCAGCAGTTCGTCAGGGCCCTCTCAAGAGACCCAGTACTTC.

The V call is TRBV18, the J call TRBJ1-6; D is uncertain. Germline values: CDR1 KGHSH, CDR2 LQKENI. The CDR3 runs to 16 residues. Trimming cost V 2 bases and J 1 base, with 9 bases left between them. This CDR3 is CASSPERGSYNSPLHF. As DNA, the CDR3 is TGTGCCAGCTCACCAGAGCGGGGTTCCTATAATTCACCCCTCCACTTT.

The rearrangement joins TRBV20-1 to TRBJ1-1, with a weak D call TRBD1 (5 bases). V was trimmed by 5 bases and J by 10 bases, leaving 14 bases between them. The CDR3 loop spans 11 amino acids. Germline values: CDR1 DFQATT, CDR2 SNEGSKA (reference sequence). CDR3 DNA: TGCAGTGCTGGGGGGGGTATCGGAGCTTTCTTT. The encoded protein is CSAGGGIGAFF.